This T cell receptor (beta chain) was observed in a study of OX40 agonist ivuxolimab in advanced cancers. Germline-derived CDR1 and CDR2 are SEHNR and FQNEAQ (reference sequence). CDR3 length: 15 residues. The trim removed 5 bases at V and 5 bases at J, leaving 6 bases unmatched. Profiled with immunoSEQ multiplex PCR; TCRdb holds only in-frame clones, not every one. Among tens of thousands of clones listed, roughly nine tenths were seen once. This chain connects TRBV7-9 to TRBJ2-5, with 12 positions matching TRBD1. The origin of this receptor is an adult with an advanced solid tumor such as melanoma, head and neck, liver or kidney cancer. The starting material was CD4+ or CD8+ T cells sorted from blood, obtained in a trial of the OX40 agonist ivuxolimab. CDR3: CASSPGTGGGETQYF. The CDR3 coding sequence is TGTGCCAGCAGCCCCGGGACAGGGGGCGGGGAGACCCAGTACTTC. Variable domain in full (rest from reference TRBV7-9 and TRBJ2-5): DTGVSQNPRHKITKRGQNVTFRCDPISEHNRLYWYRQTLGQGPEFLTYFQNEAQLEKSRLLSDRFSAERPKGSFSTLEIQRTEQGDSAMYLCASSPGTGGGETQYFGPGTRLLVL.